This TCR beta chain stems from a study of blood T cells in healthy people across ages. In the study overall: Template switching picked up about one barcoded beta molecule for each two T cells. General study results and limits: It was not known whether donors were CMV positive (a possible confounder of expanded clonotype changes). Age showed a roughly linear inverse relationship with TCR beta diversity per million T cells.

About this clonotype: Its antigen is as yet unknown.

After removal of 10 bases from V and 2 bases from J, the junction contained 7 bases not matched to a gene. This CDR3 is 13 amino acids long. The V gene's germline CDR1 is ENHRY and CDR2 SYGVKD. Then a second PCR, running roughly 7 to 11 cycles, was carried out with a sample-barcoded 5' primer and a J-beta primer mix. A single record per CDR3 protein comes from TCRdb applying MiXCR to the 5' RACE reads. The sample lists nearly 1 million distinct CDR3 sequences; roughly half were seen once. Extractions gave at least 5.5 micrograms of total RNA per sample. The genes are TRBV10-3 and TRBJ2-5; 7 bases line up with TRBD1. The sequencing sample was made of blood. This TCR was recovered from a woman in her sixties or seventies in good health. CDR3 protein: CATGTATQETQYF. In nucleotides, the CDR3 is TGTGCCACCGGGACAGCGACGCAAGAGACCCAGTACTTC.